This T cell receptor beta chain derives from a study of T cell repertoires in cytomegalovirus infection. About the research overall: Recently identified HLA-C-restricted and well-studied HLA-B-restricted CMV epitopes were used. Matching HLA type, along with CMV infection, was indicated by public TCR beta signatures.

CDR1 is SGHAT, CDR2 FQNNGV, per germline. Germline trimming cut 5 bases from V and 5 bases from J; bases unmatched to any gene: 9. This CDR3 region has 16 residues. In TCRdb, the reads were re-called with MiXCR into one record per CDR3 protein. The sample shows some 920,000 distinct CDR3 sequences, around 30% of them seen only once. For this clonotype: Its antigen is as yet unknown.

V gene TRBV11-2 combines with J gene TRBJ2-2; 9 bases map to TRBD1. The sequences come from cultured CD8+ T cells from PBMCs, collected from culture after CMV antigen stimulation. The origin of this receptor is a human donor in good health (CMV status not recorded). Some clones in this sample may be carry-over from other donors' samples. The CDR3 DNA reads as TGTGCCAGCAGCCCCTGGGACAGGGCGGGGACCGGGGAGCTGTTTTTT. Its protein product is CASSPWDRAGTGELFF.